This section outlines one TCR beta chain sequence together with its context. The second PCR ran about 6 to 12 cycles with a sample-barcoded 5' primer and J-beta primers. TCRdb reprocessed the 5' RACE reads with MiXCR, giving one entry per CDR3 protein. The sample has approximately 800,000 distinct CDR3 sequences; around a quarter are singletons. Isolated per sample were at least 6 million PBMCs. The sample comes from a study of blood T cells in healthy people across ages. V was shortened by 2 bases and J by 4 bases, with 14 bases between the two germline ends. The CDR3 runs to 14 residues. CDR1 is SQVTM and CDR2 is ANQGSEA in the germline V gene. These data were also filed under a second study, of T cells of mothers and their children.

The specimen was blood. The receptor was isolated from a boy aged 5-17 years in good health. The genes are TRBV29-1 and TRBJ1-1; maybe TRBD1 (6 bases). The CDR3 sequence: CSVESTAGVTEAFF. Here the CDR3 DNA reads TGCAGCGTTGAATCTACCGCAGGGGTCACTGAAGCTTTCTTT.